The 27 T cell receptor beta chains presented below share a single source sample, sequenced in a study of blood T cell repertoires in COVID-19. Produced via immunoSEQ multiplex PCR; TCRdb's table is partial and in-frame only. The top ten clones hold around 1.7% of a sample with hundreds of thousands of clones, around 90% of them seen once. The source material was PBMCs or T cells enriched from blood (not recorded which). These receptors came from a woman under 30 with acute COVID-19.

This clone was recorded only once. This chain joins TRBV10-3 and TRBJ2-5; 12 bases are shared with TRBD2. The V gene's germline CDR1 is ENHRY and CDR2 SYGVKD. V gave up 0 bases and J gave up 1 base; unmatched junction bases: 9. The CDR3 runs 19 residues. The CDR3 loop reads CAISESIPSGRVGQETQYF. The CDR3 coding sequence is TGTGCCATCAGTGAGTCGATACCTAGCGGGAGGGTTGGCCAAGAGACCCAGTACTTC.

J is TRBJ2-1 and V is TRBV19; D remains unclear. Germline V gene lookup returns CDR1 LNHDA and CDR2 SQIVND (reference sequence). Trimming cost V 10 bases and J 0 bases, with 13 bases left between them. The CDR3 has 14 amino acids. CDR3: CATKAQGSYNEQFF. CDR3 nucleotides: TGTGCCACTAAAGCGCAAGGCTCCTACAATGAGCAGTTCTTC.

The chain uses TRBV9 and TRBJ1-6; the match to TRBD1 covers 8 bases. Germline CDR1 reads SGDLS; CDR2 reads YYNGEE. The trim removed 4 bases at V and 7 bases at J, leaving 13 bases unmatched. This CDR3 is built from 17 residues. In nucleotides, the CDR3 is TGTGCCAGCAGCCTAGTGGACAGGGAGGGTCCCAATTCACCCCTCCACTTT. Protein: CASSLVDREGPNSPLHF.

A few counts support this clone. The chain recombines TRBV7-9 with TRBJ1-6; D not certain. CDR1 SEHNR and CDR2 FQNEAQ come from the germline V gene (reference sequence). Trimming cost V 4 bases and J 5 bases, with 3 bases left between them. This CDR3 is 12 amino acids long. The CDR3 sequence is CASSSNNSPLHF. DNA for the CDR3: TGTGCCAGCAGCTCAAATAATTCACCCCTCCACTTT.

This chain links TRBV4-3 with TRBJ2-2; 8 bases are a match to TRBD1. CDR3 length: 16 residues. V lost 1 base to trimming and J lost 3 bases; unmatched junction nucleotides: 4. CDR1 is LGHNA and CDR2 is YSLEER in the germline V gene. The DNA for the CDR3 is TGCGCCAGCAGCCAAGCTATGACAGGGGACACCGGGGAGCTGTTTTTT. This sequence encodes CASSQAMTGDTGELFF.

This chain uses TRBV27 with TRBJ2-7; 7 bases line up with TRBD2. Germline CDR1 and CDR2: MNHEY and SMNVEV (reference sequence). Trimming at V came to 6 bases and at J to 0 bases, leaving 8 bases not matched to a gene. The CDR3 is 15 residues long. The CDR3 nucleotides read TGTGCCAGCAGCCTCATGCGGGAGCCCTCCTACGAGCAGTACTTC. Amino acid sequence: CASSLMREPSYEQYF.

J is TRBJ2-2 and V is TRBV7-9; weak D call: TRBD2 (5 bases). Germline-derived CDR1 and CDR2 are SEHNR and FQNEAQ (reference sequence). V shed 7 bases and J shed 6 bases, with 12 bases lying between them. CDR3 length equals 13 residues. The CDR3 region is CASTPGLPGELFF. The CDR3 DNA sequence: TGTGCCAGCACCCCGGGATTACCCGGGGAGCTGTTTTTT.

This sequence joins TRBV28 and TRBJ1-5; 7 nucleotides match TRBD1. The CDR3 is 17 residues long. Unmatched junction bases numbered 11, after V lost 6 bases and J lost 0 bases. Germline V CDR1 and CDR2: MDHEN, SYDVKM. The CDR3 sequence: CASSLPRQGLSNQPQHF. The CDR3 DNA sequence: TGTGCCAGCAGCCTCCCTCGACAGGGACTTAGCAATCAGCCCCAGCATTTT.

This sequence joins TRBV19 and TRBJ1-4; 10 nucleotides agree with TRBD1. Germline loops: CDR1 LNHDA, CDR2 SQIVND (reference sequence). This CDR3 has 14 residues. V trimming: 9 bases; J trimming: 7 bases; junction bases outside the gene matches: 8. The CDR3 here is CARNRDRGREKLFF. CDR3 sequence (DNA): TGTGCCAGGAACCGGGACAGGGGTCGTGAAAAACTGTTTTTT. The entire variable domain, with the rest obtained from reference TRBV19 and TRBJ1-4, is as follows: DGGITQSPKYLFRKEGQNVTLSCEQNLNHDAMYWYRQDPGQGLRLIYYSQIVNDFQKGDIAEGYSVSREKKESFPLTVTSAQKNPTAFYLCARNRDRGREKLFFGSGTQLSVL.

CDR3 nucleotide sequence: TGTGCCTGGAGGGGGAAGGGGTTCACAGATACGCAGTATTTT. Translating gives CAWRGKGFTDTQYF. The genes are TRBV30 and TRBJ2-3, with D possibly matching TRBD1 (5 bases). This CDR3 spans 14 amino acids. The V gene lost 3 bases and the J gene lost 2 bases, with 12 bases spanning the gap. Per germline, CDR1 GTSNPN and CDR2 SVGIG (reference sequence).

The chain has TRBV28 and TRBJ2-5; TRBD2 matches 13 bases. With 5 bases clipped from V and 5 bases from J, the junction kept 8 bases outside the gene matches. Germline values: CDR1 MDHEN, CDR2 SYDVKM. This CDR3 has 16 residues. The CDR3 spells CASSPRLAGGGETQYF. CDR3 nucleotide sequence: TGTGCCAGCAGTCCGAGACTAGCGGGAGGCGGGGAGACCCAGTACTTC.

The chain recombines TRBV28 with TRBJ2-5, with 11 nucleotides matching TRBD1. The ends lost 6 bases at V and 3 bases at J; junction bases unmatched: 9. This CDR3 is 16 amino acids long. Germline CDR1 and CDR2: MDHEN and SYDVKM. In DNA form, the CDR3 reads TGTGCCAGCAGCGGGTCGGACAGGGGGCTGGAAGAGACCCAGTACTTC. Translating it yields CASSGSDRGLEETQYF.

This clone was picked up one time. The chain is built from TRBV19 and TRBJ1-4; 9 nucleotides match TRBD1. Trimming cost V 3 bases and J 8 bases; bases outside gene matches: 7. CDR3 length: 15 amino acids. The germline V gene has CDR1 LNHDA and CDR2 SQIVND (reference sequence). Here the CDR3 DNA reads TGTGCCAGTAGTATGGGGGACAGGGTGGACGAAAAACTGTTTTTT. Amino acid sequence: CASSMGDRVDEKLFF.

The CDR3 region is CASSLGLAGRDEQFF. The DNA of the CDR3 is TGTGCCAGCAGCTTAGGACTAGCGGGACGGGATGAGCAGTTCTTC. The chain joins TRBV11-3 to TRBJ2-1, with 11 bases fitting TRBD2. CDR3 length: 15 residues. Germline V gene sequence: CDR1 SGHNT, CDR2 YENEEA. V trimming: 1 base; J trimming: 8 bases; junction bases outside the gene matches: 4.

This clone has more than one count but fewer than ten. The chain links TRBV14 to TRBJ2-3, with D possibly matching TRBD2 (5 bases). CDR3 length equals 16 residues. Germline V gene sequence: CDR1 SGHDN, CDR2 FVKESK. The germline V and J ends were trimmed by 1 base and 4 bases, with 15 bases remaining between them. The CDR3, as DNA: TGTGCCAGCAGCCAAGGACTCGGACGGCGGGCAGATACGCAGTATTTT. Protein product: CASSQGLGRRADTQYF.

CDR3 region: CATTIRDRQGEQYF. In DNA form, the CDR3 reads TGTGCCACTACCATAAGGGACAGGCAAGGGGAGCAGTACTTC. The chain is built from TRBV6-6 and TRBJ2-7; 8 nucleotides align to TRBD1. V trimming: 10 bases; J trimming: 7 bases; junction bases outside the gene matches: 15. This CDR3 is built from 14 residues. The germline V gene encodes CDR1 MNHNY and CDR2 SVGAGI (reference sequence).

The rearrangement links TRBV28 to TRBJ2-7; maybe TRBD1 (5 bases). The CDR3 spans 14 residues. Germline loops: CDR1 MDHEN, CDR2 SYDVKM. Trimming removed 8 bases from V and 3 bases from J, with 17 bases in between. CDR3 amino acids: CASRALTDSYEQYF. DNA for the CDR3: TGTGCCAGCCGGGCCCTTACCGACAGCTACGAGCAGTACTTC.

This clone turned up a few times. This chain connects TRBV19 to TRBJ1-1, with a weak D call TRBD1 (6 bases). The CDR3 is made up of 14 amino acids. Germline CDR1 LNHDA, CDR2 SQIVND (reference sequence). V lost 7 bases to trimming and J lost 4 bases, with 16 bases between them. CDR3 region: CASMTQGRGTEAFF. Written as DNA, the CDR3 is TGTGCCAGTATGACACAGGGAAGGGGCACTGAAGCTTTCTTT.

The chain employs TRBV5-5 and TRBJ2-4; 9 positions match TRBD2. The germline CDR1 and CDR2 sequences are SGHKS and YYEKEE (reference sequence). V was clipped by 0 bases and J by 6 bases; unmatched bases: 10. This CDR3 region has 17 residues. The CDR3 sequence: CASSLAGGQREVNIQYF. For the CDR3, the DNA is TGTGCCAGCAGCTTGGCCGGGGGTCAGCGGGAGGTAAACATTCAGTACTTC.

The chain combines TRBV15 with TRBJ1-2, with TRBD1 as a possible D gene (5 bases). Per the germline V gene, CDR1 is LNHNV and CDR2 is YYDKDF (reference sequence). The CDR3 totals 15 residues. V gave up 0 bases and J gave up 0 bases, with 8 bases separating them. The CDR3 DNA reads TGTGCCACCAGCAGAGACAGGGTTTCTAACTATGGCTACACCTTC. Amino acid sequence: CATSRDRVSNYGYTF. Using reference TRBV15 and TRBJ1-2 for the parts outside the CDR3, the full variable domain is DAMVIQNPRYQVTQFGKPVTLSCSQTLNHNVMYWYQQKSSQAPKLLFHYYDKDFNNEADTPDNFQSRRPNTSFCFLDIRSPGLGDTAMYLCATSRDRVSNYGYTFGSGTRLTVV.

This chain connects TRBV5-1 to TRBJ2-7; 10 nucleotides line up with TRBD2. This CDR3 is 15 amino acids long. Germline-derived CDR1 and CDR2 are SGHRS and YFSETQ. The J segment lost 5 bases and the V segment lost 2 bases, leaving 7 bases of the junction unmatched. The CDR3 nucleotides are TGCGCCAGCAGCTTAGGTGGTAGCGGGAGGCACGAGCAGTACTTC. Its translation: CASSLGGSGRHEQYF.

V and J are TRBV30 and TRBJ2-1; D gene unclear. CDR1 is GTSNPN, CDR2 SVGIG, per germline (reference sequence). The length of the CDR3 is 11 residues. V was clipped by 3 bases and J by 9 bases, with 9 bases between them. In DNA form, the CDR3 reads TGTGCCTGGAGCGAGTATGGTGAGCAGTTCTTC. Protein: CAWSEYGEQFF.

CDR3 residues: CASRRQGGSSYEQYF. CDR3 DNA sequence: TGTGCCAGCAGAAGACAGGGGGGAAGCTCCTACGAGCAGTACTTC. The chain employs TRBV7-2 and TRBJ2-7; 9 nucleotides match TRBD1. This CDR3 comprises 15 residues. The junction had 6 bases not matched to a gene; V was cut back by 6 bases and J by 0 bases. Germline V gene sequence: CDR1 SGHTA, CDR2 FQGNSA.

The chain has TRBV11-2 and TRBJ2-4; D perhaps matches TRBD1 (5 bases). This CDR3 has 19 amino acids. Deletions cut 3 bases from V and 3 bases from J, with 24 bases between. Germline lookup yields CDR1 SGHAT and CDR2 FQNNGV. CDR3 DNA sequence: TGTGCCAGCAGCTTCGGACACCTCCCCGCGAAAAGGGTCAAAAACATTCAGTACTTC. It translates to CASSFGHLPAKRVKNIQYF. Filled out from reference TRBV11-2 and TRBJ2-4, the complete variable domain reads EAGVAQSPRYKIIEKRQSVAFWCNPISGHATLYWYQQILGQGPKLLIQFQNNGVVDDSQLPKDRFSAERLKGVDSTLKIQPAKLEDSAVYLCASSFGHLPAKRVKNIQYFGAGTRLSVL.

This clone was seen at least ten times. The V call is TRBV13, the J call TRBJ2-7; D possibly corresponds to TRBD2 (6 bases). CDR3 size: 13 residues. CDR1 is PRHDT, CDR2 FYEKMQ, per germline (reference sequence). The V and J ends lost 3 bases and 9 bases respectively, with 15 bases between them. The chain's CDR3 is CASSLGGPPGQYF. The DNA for the CDR3 is TGTGCCAGCAGCTTGGGGGGTCCACCTGGGCAGTACTTC.

The chain carries TRBV18 and TRBJ1-5; D might be TRBD1 (6 bases). V shed 2 bases and J shed 0 bases, with 8 bases lying between them. The CDR3 is 15 residues long. Germline values: CDR1 KGHSH, CDR2 LQKENI. The CDR3 region has the DNA TGTGCCAGCTCACCAGGACAGTATAGCAATCAGCCCCAGCATTTT. This sequence encodes CASSPGQYSNQPQHF.

The CDR3 nucleotides read TGTGCCAGCAGTTACTGGATCCCGACAGGTGGAAACACCATATATTTT. Protein sequence: CASSYWIPTGGNTIYF. The rearrangement uses TRBV6-5 and TRBJ1-3, with D possibly TRBD1 on 6 matching bases. The CDR3 sequence is 16 residues long. Germline CDR1 MNHEY, CDR2 SVGAGI. The V and J ends lost 1 base and 3 bases respectively, with 13 bases between them.